Each of the 16 T cell receptor beta chains below was sequenced from the same sample in a study of tumour-infiltrating T cells in Burkitt lymphoma. Measured with immunoSEQ multiplex PCR; TCRdb has only the in-frame clones, and not every one. The sample lists around 6,500 clones, roughly 17% occurring once. The specimen sequenced was tumor tissue. These receptors all stem from a human donor with diffuse large B-cell lymphoma.

The chain is built from TRBV10-3 and TRBJ1-1; D gene unclear. CDR1 and CDR2 (germline): ENHRY, SYGVKD. Trimming removed 2 bases from V and 1 base from J, with 5 bases in between. CDR3 length equals 13 residues. For the CDR3, the DNA is TGTGCCATCAGTGAGGACCCGAACACTGAAGCTTTCTTT. Protein: CAISEDPNTEAFF.

This clone has a handful of counts. The V gene is TRBV10-3, the J gene TRBJ2-7; a possible D gene is TRBD2 (5 bases). CDR3 length: 13 amino acids. V lost 10 bases, J lost 3 bases, and 16 bases lay in between. The germline V gene has CDR1 ENHRY and CDR2 SYGVKD. CDR3 DNA: TGTGCCACCCAGCCTGATCGGGGCTACGAGCAGTACTTC. This codes for CATQPDRGYEQYF.

This clone showed up just a few times. The genes are TRBV27 and TRBJ2-1, with TRBD2 identical over 7 bases. Germline CDR1 is MNHEY and CDR2 is SMNVEV (reference sequence). The ends lost 3 bases at V and 6 bases at J; junction bases unmatched: 8. The CDR3 sequence is 15 residues long. The chain's CDR3 is CASSFIRTSLNEQFF. DNA of the CDR3: TGTGCCAGCAGTTTTATCAGGACTAGTCTCAATGAGCAGTTCTTC.

In this sample, this clone turned up a few times. This chain joins TRBV5-1 and TRBJ1-4; D remains ambiguous. Germline V gene data show CDR1 as SGHRS and CDR2 as YFSETQ. V was trimmed by 0 bases and J by 5 bases, leaving 11 bases between them. The length of the CDR3 is 15 residues. The CDR3 DNA sequence: TGCGCCAGCAGCTTGGGGACGGCTCAAAATGAAAAACTGTTTTTT. Its translation is CASSLGTAQNEKLFF.

The CDR3 nucleotides are TGTGCCAGCAGCCCTGTAGCGGGAGCGGGTTACAATGAGCAGTTCTTC. Translated: CASSPVAGAGYNEQFF. The chain combines TRBV7-6 with TRBJ2-1; 9 bases map to TRBD2. The germline V gene encodes CDR1 SGHVS and CDR2 FNYEAQ. The junction had 9 bases not matched to a gene; V was cut back by 5 bases and J by 4 bases. There are 16 residues in the CDR3.

This chain connects TRBV27 to TRBJ2-7; a possible D gene is TRBD2 (5 bases). There are 15 residues in the CDR3. Trimming pared 4 bases from V and 0 bases from J, leaving 13 bases between. Germline CDR1 and CDR2: MNHEY and SMNVEV (reference sequence). The CDR3 DNA follows: TGTGCCAGCAGTTGGAGTAGCGATAGCTCCTACGAGCAGTACTTC. Translated, it gives CASSWSSDSSYEQYF.

Only a few counts were recorded for this clone. The chain is built from TRBV19 and TRBJ1-5; D perhaps matches TRBD1 (6 bases). The germline V gene encodes CDR1 LNHDA and CDR2 SQIVND (reference sequence). The ends were cut back, 2 bases at V and 0 bases at J, with 20 bases in the middle. CDR3 length: 19 amino acids. Here the CDR3 DNA reads TGTGCCAGTAGTATAAACAGCGGGGGGGCGGCATATAGCAATCAGCCCCAGCATTTT. It codes for CASSINSGGAAYSNQPQHF.

With respect to this clone: A junction end diverges from the germline sequence, so it may reflect a read error. This chain joins TRBV7-7 and TRBJ2-5; no reliable D call. CDR3 length: 13 amino acids. Germline V gene lookup returns CDR1 SSHAT and CDR2 FNYEAQ (reference sequence). CDR3 loop: CASSFSLKETQYF. The DNA of the CDR3 is TGTGCTAGCAGCTTTTCACTCAAAGAGACCCAGTACTTC.

The rearrangement uses TRBV2 and TRBJ2-1, with D perhaps matching TRBD1 (5 bases). Germline assignment: CDR1 SNHLY and CDR2 FYNNEI. V lost 7 bases, J lost 8 bases, and 9 bases lay in between. The length of the CDR3 is 11 residues. CDR3 sequence (DNA): TGTGCCAGCACAGGGCGCTATGAGCAGTTCTTC. It yields the protein CASTGRYEQFF.

This clone showed up just a few times. V usage is TRBV19 and J usage is TRBJ2-2; TRBD1 matches at 7 bases. Unmatched junction bases numbered 7, after V lost 10 bases and J lost 5 bases. Germline values: CDR1 LNHDA, CDR2 SQIVND (reference sequence). The CDR3 is 13 amino acids. The CDR3 loop is CATPDRTTGELFF. Here the CDR3 DNA reads TGTGCCACTCCGGACAGGACTACCGGGGAGCTGTTTTTT.

There are a few counts of this clone. The chain carries TRBV29-1 and TRBJ1-1, with 7 bases fitting TRBD1. Germline CDR1 is SQVTM and CDR2 is ANQGSEA. The V gene end was trimmed by 1 base and the J gene end by 0 bases; junction bases not matched to a gene: 11. The CDR3 extends over 17 amino acids. Written as DNA, the CDR3 is TGCAGCGTTGAAGGGGAGGGACAGCCTGCGATGAACACTGAAGCTTTCTTT. It encodes CSVEGEGQPAMNTEAFF.

The chain joins TRBV28 to TRBJ1-3; D unresolved. The germline V gene has CDR1 MDHEN and CDR2 SYDVKM. There are 15 residues in the CDR3. V was cut by 5 bases and J by 4 bases, with 15 bases left in between. The CDR3 DNA sequence: TGTGCCAGCAGTCCGACGCCGGGTCGAGGAAACACCATATATTTT. It yields the protein CASSPTPGRGNTIYF. The full variable domain, its missing parts supplied by reference TRBV28 and TRBJ1-3, is DVKVTQSSRYLVKRTGEKVFLECVQDMDHENMFWYRQDPGLGLRLIYFSYDVKMKEKGDIPEGYSVSREKKERFSLILESASTNQTSMYLCASSPTPGRGNTIYFGEGSWLTVV.

This clone has a handful of counts. At the DNA level, this CDR3 is encoded by other sequences in the same sample as well. The chain is built from TRBV29-1 and TRBJ2-5; 10 nucleotides line up with TRBD2. The length of the CDR3 is 13 residues. Germline CDR1 reads SQVTM; CDR2 reads ANQGSEA. The V gene end was trimmed by 3 bases and the J gene end by 4 bases; junction bases not matched to a gene: 2. The CDR3 DNA sequence: TGCAGCGTTGATCCTAGCGGGAGAGAGACCCAGTACTTC. Its translation: CSVDPSGRETQYF.

This clone occurred a few times. The chain combines TRBV5-6 with TRBJ2-1, with TRBD1 identical over 8 bases. The CDR3 is 17 amino acids. Germline loops: CDR1 SGHDT, CDR2 YYEEEE. J was trimmed by 1 base and V by 0 bases; bases with no gene match: 6. This CDR3 is CASSLAGGWSSYNEQFF. The CDR3 DNA is TGTGCCAGCAGCTTGGCAGGGGGCTGGTCGTCCTACAATGAGCAGTTCTTC. Variable domain in full (rest from reference TRBV5-6 and TRBJ2-1): DAGVTQSPTHLIKTRGQQVTLRCSPKSGHDTVSWYQQALGQGPQFIFQYYEEEERQRGNFPDRFSGHQFPNYSSELNVNALLLGDSALYLCASSLAGGWSSYNEQFFGPGTRLTVL.

The sample holds a few counts of this clone. The gene calls are TRBV10-1 and TRBJ2-1, with TRBD2 identical over 8 bases. V lost 5 bases to trimming and J lost 2 bases; unmatched junction nucleotides: 11. Germline V lookup: CDR1 WNHNN, CDR2 SYGVQD (reference sequence). The CDR3 covers 17 residues. The DNA of the CDR3 is TGCGCCAGCAGTTCGATCCCGGGACTAGGGACCTACAATGAGCAGTTCTTC. The encoded protein is CASSSIPGLGTYNEQFF.

This rearrangement joins TRBV5-6 to TRBJ1-5; 7 bases align to TRBD1. The J segment lost 0 bases and the V segment lost 0 bases, leaving 6 bases of the junction unmatched. The CDR3 runs to 17 residues. Germline CDR1 is SGHDT and CDR2 is YYEEEE. Here the CDR3 DNA reads TGTGCCAGCAGCTTGGACAGGGACAGCTATAGCAATCAGCCCCAGCATTTT. It codes for CASSLDRDSYSNQPQHF.